This TCR beta chain was retrieved from a study of blood T cell repertoires in COVID-19. Per the germline V gene, CDR1 is WSHSY and CDR2 is SAAADI. Trimming took 7 bases from V and 7 from J, leaving 11 bases between them. This CDR3 has 13 amino acids. How the authors handled the data: From reference gene primer amplification, estimates of nucleated cell counts were derived. Measured with immunoSEQ multiplex PCR; TCRdb has only the in-frame clones, and not every one. V and J calls and clone size come straight from that table; D and trimming were deduced from the DNA. The sample comprises about 180,000 clones, 75% to 90% of which are singletons, and 6.2% rests with the top ten. This clone was counted once.

Sequencing was carried out using PBMCs or T cells enriched from blood (not recorded which). The V and J genes are TRBV10-2 and TRBJ1-6; tentative D call: TRBD1 (6 bases). This TCR came from a middle-aged man who had recovered from COVID-19. The DNA of the CDR3 is TGCGCCAGCATTGGACAGCCAAATTCACCCCTCCACTTT. It yields the protein CASIGQPNSPLHF.